These 32 T cell receptor beta chains were sequenced from one sample in a study of blood T cell repertoires in COVID-19. Clones were read by immunoSEQ multiplex PCR, and TCRdb kept only the in-frame ones, dropping some. The table shows about 120,000 clones, with 65% to 80% occurring only once. The source material was peripheral blood. The receptors were gathered from a man in his forties or fifties with acute or convalescent COVID-19.

This clone was detected once. The chain employs TRBV18 and TRBJ1-4; perhaps TRBD1 as D (5 bases). Germline lookup yields CDR1 KGHSH and CDR2 LQKENI. The V and J ends lost 4 bases and 5 bases respectively, with 14 bases between them. This CDR3 contains 15 residues. The CDR3 DNA is TGTGCCAGCTCACTGGCAGGGTCGGAAAATGAAAAACTGTTTTTT. Translation: CASSLAGSENEKLFF.

This sequence joins TRBV11-2 and TRBJ2-3; a weak D match, TRBD1 (6 bases). The CDR3 contains 15 residues. Trimming removed 4 bases at V and 0 bases at J, with 11 bases between. Germline CDR1 reads SGHAT; CDR2 reads FQNNGV. The CDR3 region has the DNA TGTGCCAGCAGCTCGACAGGAACTAGCACAGATACGCAGTATTTT. It is translated as CASSSTGTSTDTQYF.

This chain links TRBV19 with TRBJ2-7; weak D call: TRBD2 (6 bases). The germline V and J ends were trimmed by 5 bases and 7 bases, with 15 bases remaining between them. This CDR3 spans 13 amino acids. The germline V gene encodes CDR1 LNHDA and CDR2 SQIVND (reference sequence). CDR3 amino acids: CASSAGSEWEQYF. Here the CDR3 DNA reads TGTGCCAGTAGTGCGGGATCGGAGTGGGAGCAGTACTTC.

The chain is built from TRBV7-9 and TRBJ2-3; D is uncertain. Germline CDR1 SEHNR, CDR2 FQNEAQ (reference sequence). Trimming removed 5 bases from V and 0 bases from J, with 6 bases in between. This CDR3 is 13 amino acids long. The CDR3 sequence is CASSPTSTDTQYF. The DNA of the CDR3 is TGTGCCAGCAGCCCTACTAGCACAGATACGCAGTATTTT.

CDR3: CASSPRQNNEQFF. The CDR3 nucleotides are TGTGCCAGCTCACCACGTCAGAACAATGAGCAGTTCTTC. The V and J genes are TRBV18 and TRBJ2-1; D remains unclear. This CDR3 region has 13 residues. Germline V gene sequence: CDR1 KGHSH, CDR2 LQKENI. The V and J ends lost 1 base and 5 bases respectively, with 6 bases between them.

This clone was seen a single time. The chain employs TRBV5-1 and TRBJ1-2; no firm D call. CDR3 size: 13 residues. CDR1 and CDR2 (germline): SGHRS, YFSETQ. V was cut by 0 bases and J by 8 bases, with 11 bases left in between. The DNA of the CDR3 is TGCGCCAGCAGCTTGGACGGCCCCGGGGGCTACACCTTC. Translating it yields CASSLDGPGGYTF.

This chain uses TRBV5-4 with TRBJ2-2; 12 nucleotides agree with TRBD2. The CDR3 is 17 amino acids. Looked up from germline, CDR1 is SGHNT and CDR2 is YYREEE (reference sequence). J was trimmed by 5 bases and V by 3 bases; bases with no gene match: 8. The CDR3 DNA sequence: TGTGCCAGCAGCTACCCTAGCGGGAGGGCCATGACCGGGGAGCTGTTTTTT. Translating it yields CASSYPSGRAMTGELFF.

Comment on this clone: The same CDR3 can be traced to other DNA sequences in this sample. This CDR3 is CASSGNRNTEAFF. CDR3 bases: TGCGCCAGCAGTGGGAACAGGAACACTGAAGCTTTCTTT. The V gene is TRBV10-1, the J gene TRBJ1-1; D call uncertain. V was clipped by 4 bases and J by 1 base, with 7 bases between them. Per germline, CDR1 WNHNN and CDR2 SYGVQD (reference sequence). There are 13 residues in the CDR3.

The chain carries TRBV11-1 and TRBJ1-1, with 7 nucleotides matching TRBD1. Germline V CDR1 and CDR2: SGHAT, FQDESV (reference sequence). Trimming cost V 5 bases and J 5 bases; bases outside gene matches: 11. The CDR3 loop spans 15 amino acids. CDR3 in DNA: TGTGCCAGCAGCCCGCGACAGGGTAGATTGACTGAAGCTTTCTTT. Protein product: CASSPRQGRLTEAFF.

The chain joins TRBV18 to TRBJ2-5, with a tentative D call TRBD1 (5 bases). Germline V gene lookup returns CDR1 KGHSH and CDR2 LQKENI. Between the trimmed V and J ends, which lost 3 bases and 4 bases, there was a span of 12 bases. The CDR3 contains 14 residues. CDR3 coding DNA: TGTGCCAGCTCACCGGGGAATGGGGCAGAGACCCAGTACTTC. Translating gives CASSPGNGAETQYF.

This sequence joins TRBV2 and TRBJ2-3, with TRBD2 matching 9 bases. The germline V gene has CDR1 SNHLY and CDR2 FYNNEI. The V segment lost 8 bases and the J segment 1 base; nucleotides outside the gene matches: 7. CDR3 size: 15 residues. CDR3: CASRSRLAGTDTQYF. The CDR3 bases are TGTGCCAGCCGATCCCGACTAGCGGGCACAGATACGCAGTATTTT.

This clone was recorded a few times. The chain joins TRBV27 to TRBJ2-1; tentatively, D is TRBD1 (6 bases). This CDR3 spans 14 amino acids. CDR1 is MNHEY, CDR2 SMNVEV, per germline (reference sequence). Trimming stripped 3 bases from V and 8 bases from J, with 14 bases between. CDR3 region: CASSFLPQGDEQFF. In DNA, the CDR3 is TGTGCCAGCAGTTTCTTACCACAGGGCGATGAGCAGTTCTTC.

V gene TRBV24-1 combines with J gene TRBJ2-1; TRBD1 is a possible D gene (6 bases). Germline V CDR1 and CDR2: KGHDR, SFDVKD. Trimming stripped 4 bases from V and 5 bases from J, with 11 bases between. The CDR3 covers 14 residues. The CDR3 here is CATSDPDRHNEQFF. CDR3 bases: TGTGCCACCAGTGACCCGGACAGACACAATGAGCAGTTCTTC.

The chain combines TRBV6-5 with TRBJ2-1; 7 bases line up with TRBD2. J lost 4 bases, V lost 8 bases, and 5 bases had no gene match. CDR3 length: 13 amino acids. Germline lookup yields CDR1 MNHEY and CDR2 SVGAGI. CDR3 coding DNA: TGTGCCAGCGAGGGAGGGCAGTACAATGAGCAGTTCTTC. Its translation: CASEGGQYNEQFF.

V gene TRBV5-1 combines with J gene TRBJ2-1; D not resolved. Trimming removed 0 bases from V and 0 bases from J, with 7 bases in between. CDR1 is SGHRS, CDR2 YFSETQ, per germline. CDR3 size: 15 residues. CDR3 sequence reads: CASSLVSISYNEQFF. CDR3 nucleotides: TGCGCCAGCAGCTTGGTAAGCATCTCCTACAATGAGCAGTTCTTC.

The chain couples TRBV2 to TRBJ2-1; 7 bases match TRBD2. Per the germline V gene, CDR1 is SNHLY and CDR2 is FYNNEI. V lost 8 bases and J lost 0; bases outside the gene matches: 7. The CDR3 totals 15 residues. In DNA, the CDR3 is TGTGCCAGCTACGTCTTAGCGGGCTCCTACAATGAGCAGTTCTTC. Amino acid sequence: CASYVLAGSYNEQFF.

The rearrangement links TRBV11-2 to TRBJ1-5; 9 nucleotides align to TRBD1. The CDR3 is 15 amino acids. V gave up 5 bases and J gave up 2 bases; unmatched junction bases: 4. CDR1 SGHAT and CDR2 FQNNGV come from the germline V gene. The CDR3 sequence is CASSVGQGGNQPQHF. The CDR3 nucleotides read TGTGCCAGCAGCGTGGGACAGGGTGGCAATCAGCCCCAGCATTTT.

J is TRBJ1-1 and V is TRBV5-1, with TRBD1 as a possible D gene (6 bases). This CDR3 has 14 amino acids. V lost 4 bases and J lost 2, with 12 bases in between. CDR1 and CDR2 from the germline V gene are SGHRS and YFSETQ. The CDR3 protein is CASSQLQGNTEAFF. CDR3 sequence (DNA): TGCGCCAGCAGCCAATTACAGGGTAACACTGAAGCTTTCTTT.

This chain links TRBV9 with TRBJ2-2, with TRBD2 matching 9 bases. In germline, CDR1 is SGDLS, CDR2 YYNGEE. V lost 5 bases, J lost 4 bases, and 3 bases stayed unmatched. The CDR3 loop spans 14 amino acids. The CDR3, as DNA: TGTGCCAGCAGGGCGGGAGGGATCACCGGGGAGCTGTTTTTT. Translated: CASRAGGITGELFF.

This chain joins TRBV21-1 and TRBJ1-1. TRBV21-1 is a known pseudogene. CDR3 length: 10 amino acids. The CDR3 is CASSIIEAFF. CDR3 DNA: TGTGCCAGCAGCATAATTGAAGCTTTCTTT.

This clone occurred a few times. V and J are TRBV11-2 and TRBJ2-7; weak D call: TRBD2 (6 bases). CDR1 SGHAT and CDR2 FQNNGV come from the germline V gene. V was cut by 0 bases and J by 3 bases, with 12 bases left in between. The CDR3 runs 15 residues. CDR3 protein: CASSLENVGGYEQYF. The CDR3 coding sequence is TGTGCCAGCAGCTTAGAGAACGTCGGGGGCTACGAGCAGTACTTC.

The chain joins TRBV5-1 to TRBJ2-5, with TRBD1 matching 7 bases. J lost 1 base, V lost 0 bases, and 3 bases had no gene match. Germline CDR1 SGHRS, CDR2 YFSETQ. This CDR3 comprises 15 residues. The CDR3 DNA follows: TGCGCCAGCAGCTTGGACGGACAGGCCCAAGAGACCCAGTACTTC. Encoded protein: CASSLDGQAQETQYF.

The chain employs TRBV6-5 and TRBJ2-1; 7 positions agree with TRBD1. This CDR3 region has 14 residues. Germline CDR1 is MNHEY and CDR2 is SVGAGI. The junction had 6 bases not matched to a gene; V was cut back by 6 bases and J by 4 bases. CDR3: CASSQTTGYNEQFF. CDR3 nucleotide sequence: TGTGCCAGCAGCCAGACGACAGGGTACAATGAGCAGTTCTTC.

This chain links TRBV28 with TRBJ1-1; a possible D gene is TRBD1 (5 bases). Germline values: CDR1 MDHEN, CDR2 SYDVKM. CDR3 length: 11 amino acids. The V gene lost 6 bases and the J gene lost 4 bases, with 6 bases spanning the gap. As DNA, the CDR3 is TGTGCCAGCAGGGGGGGCACTGAAGCTTTCTTT. Its translation: CASRGGTEAFF. Full variable domain (remainder filled in from reference TRBV28 and TRBJ1-1): DVKVTQSSRYLVKRTGEKVFLECVQDMDHENMFWYRQDPGLGLRLIYFSYDVKMKEKGDIPEGYSVSREKKERFSLILESASTNQTSMYLCASRGGTEAFFGQGTRLTVV.

The chain recombines TRBV24-1 with TRBJ2-5; TRBD2 agrees at 10 bases. The CDR3 totals 16 residues. J lost 4 bases, V lost 9 bases, and 13 bases had no gene match. Germline V gives CDR1 KGHDR, CDR2 SFDVKD. Here the CDR3 reads CATAITLAGGLETQYF. CDR3 coding DNA: TGTGCCACCGCCATAACATTAGCGGGAGGTTTAGAGACCCAGTACTTC.

The chain uses TRBV7-8 and TRBJ1-2; perhaps TRBD1 as D (6 bases). The length of the CDR3 is 15 residues. CDR1 and CDR2 from the germline V gene are SGHVS and FQNEAQ. V shed 1 base and J shed 4 bases, with 13 bases lying between them. The CDR3 DNA is TGTGCCAGCAGCTTAGTTCGAACAGGGATCTATGGCTACACCTTC. This gives the protein CASSLVRTGIYGYTF.

This rearrangement joins TRBV5-4 to TRBJ2-2, with TRBD2 identical over 12 bases. CDR1 is SGHNT and CDR2 is YYREEE in the germline V gene (reference sequence). The CDR3 has 17 amino acids. Germline trimming cut 0 bases from V and 3 bases from J; bases unmatched to any gene: 3. CDR3 nucleotide sequence: TGTGCCAGCAGCTTGGGATCTAGCGGGGGGGACACCGGGGAGCTGTTTTTT. Translated, it gives CASSLGSSGGDTGELFF. The variable domain in full, with the rest retrieved from reference TRBV5-4 and TRBJ2-2, is ETGVTQSPTHLIKTRGQQVTLRCSSQSGHNTVSWYQQALGQGPQFIFQYYREEENGRGNFPPRFSGLQFPNYSSELNVNALELDDSALYLCASSLGSSGGDTGELFFGEGSRLTVL.

The chain carries TRBV7-6 and TRBJ2-1; D might be TRBD1 (6 bases). Germline lookup yields CDR1 SGHVS and CDR2 FNYEAQ. V was clipped by 5 bases and J by 2 bases, with 16 bases between them. The CDR3 has 16 amino acids. CDR3 protein: CASSTLQGPTYNEQFF. In DNA form, the CDR3 reads TGTGCCAGCAGCACCCTACAGGGACCGACCTACAATGAGCAGTTCTTC.

The chain joins TRBV5-8 to TRBJ2-5; perhaps TRBD1 as D (6 bases). This CDR3 is 16 amino acids long. The V and J ends lost 0 bases and 2 bases respectively, with 14 bases between them. Germline CDR1 SGHTS, CDR2 YDEGEE. CDR3 protein: CASSLGRGYDQETQYF. The CDR3 nucleotides read TGTGCCAGCAGCTTGGGCAGGGGATATGATCAAGAGACCCAGTACTTC.

This clone was found once. V usage is TRBV5-4 and J usage is TRBJ1-4; D possibly corresponds to TRBD1 (5 bases). The CDR3 consists of 15 residues. Trimming pared 2 bases from V and 0 bases from J, leaving 8 bases between. From germline, CDR1 is SGHNT and CDR2 YYREEE (reference sequence). CDR3 protein: CASSFWGATNEKLFF. DNA for the CDR3: TGTGCCAGCAGCTTTTGGGGGGCAACTAATGAAAAACTGTTTTTT.

V and J are TRBV28 and TRBJ1-2, with a weak D call TRBD1 (5 bases). Germline CDR1 is MDHEN and CDR2 is SYDVKM. V was cut by 7 bases and J by 6 bases, with 15 bases left in between. The CDR3 covers 13 residues. In DNA, the CDR3 is TGTGCCAGCACTAGGGGATGGACCAATGGCTACACCTTC. Translating gives CASTRGWTNGYTF.

This clone was seen a handful of times. CDR3 in amino acids: CASSWLGTEAFF. CDR3 DNA sequence: TGTGCCAGCAGCTGGCTAGGCACTGAAGCTTTCTTT. The rearrangement uses TRBV5-5 and TRBJ1-1; no reliable D call. CDR3 length: 12 residues. The germline CDR1 and CDR2 sequences are SGHKS and YYEKEE (reference sequence). Trimming stripped 3 bases from V and 4 bases from J, with 7 bases between.